This T cell receptor (beta chain) is drawn from a study of blood T cells in healthy people across ages. General study results and limits: Both naive CD4+ cell counts and diversity were greater in long-lived donors than in aged donors. The authors considered diversity estimates from one million T cells to be underestimates.

A word on this clonotype: Its antigen is currently unknown.

The draw of peripheral blood yielded roughly 10 milliliters from each donor. The CDR3 extends over 17 amino acids. V was trimmed by 0 bases and J by 0 bases, leaving 12 bases between them. The germline V gene has CDR1 MNHEY and CDR2 SMNVEV (reference sequence). It was with a sample-barcoded 5' primer and a J-beta primer mix that a second PCR of roughly 6 to 11 cycles was run. A minimum of 3 million CDR3-containing paired-end reads was obtained for each sample. TCRdb redid the calling of the 5' RACE reads with MiXCR, one entry per CDR3 protein. The table lists fewer than 900,000 distinct CDR3 sequences, about 40% of them singletons, with 20% to 25% in the top ten.

J is TRBJ1-5 and V is TRBV27, with D unresolved. Input material: blood. This sequence originates from a woman aged 60-75 years in good health. The CDR3 sequence is CASSLSTALASNQPQHF. In DNA form, the CDR3 reads TGTGCCAGCAGTTTATCAACGGCCTTAGCTAGCAATCAGCCCCAGCATTTT.